The 25 T cell receptor beta chains below were found in one sample sequenced in a study of shared clonotypes between healthy human individuals. The method was immunoSEQ multiplex PCR; TCRdb's version includes in-frame clones alone and lacks a portion of them. The repertoire includes 2,500,000 or so clones, just over 90% of them detected once, and around 0.15% sits in the top ten. Sequenced material: naive CD4+ T cells sorted from blood. Subset described: CD45RA+ positively selected. These receptors were taken from a young man in good health.

The V call is TRBV19, the J call TRBJ2-2; 8 nucleotides match TRBD1. CDR3 length: 15 amino acids. J lost 2 bases, V lost 7 bases, and 6 bases had no gene match. Germline V lookup: CDR1 LNHDA, CDR2 SQIVND (reference sequence). CDR3 amino acids: CASKGGQGNTGELFF. The CDR3 bases are TGTGCCAGTAAGGGCGGACAGGGTAACACCGGGGAGCTGTTTTTT.

The chain is built from TRBV2 and TRBJ1-2, with D perhaps TRBD1 (5 bases). The germline V gene encodes CDR1 SNHLY and CDR2 FYNNEI. Trimming cost V 7 bases and J 7 bases, with 13 bases left between them. The CDR3 sequence is 12 residues long. The CDR3: CASTRDFSGYTF. The CDR3 nucleotides are TGTGCCAGCACCCGGGACTTTTCTGGCTACACCTTC.

The genes are TRBV7-2 and TRBJ2-1, with TRBD2 identical over 8 bases. V was pared by 3 bases and J by 7 bases, with 8 bases of the junction left unmatched. The CDR3 is 15 amino acids. CDR1 is SGHTA, CDR2 FQGNSA, per germline. The chain's CDR3 is CASSFGTSGWNEQFF. The CDR3 nucleotides read TGTGCCAGCAGCTTCGGCACTAGCGGATGGAATGAGCAGTTCTTC. The full variable domain, with the rest looked up from reference TRBV7-2 and TRBJ2-1, is GAGVSQSPSNKVTEKGKDVELRCDPISGHTALYWYRQSLGQGLEFLIYFQGNSAPDKSGLPSDRFSAERTGGSVSTLTIQRTQQEDSAVYLCASSFGTSGWNEQFFGPGTRLTVL.

The CDR3 protein is CASSSPGAGGALAKNIQYF. CDR3 in DNA: TGTGCCAGCAGTTCTCCGGGAGCGGGGGGTGCGCTAGCCAAAAACATTCAGTACTTC. The V and J genes are TRBV27 and TRBJ2-4; TRBD2 matches at 9 bases. The germline V gene has CDR1 MNHEY and CDR2 SMNVEV (reference sequence). The V and J ends lost 4 bases and 0 bases, in that order; junction bases with no gene match: 13. The CDR3 consists of 19 residues.

The rearrangement uses TRBV7-9 and TRBJ1-1; 7 positions match TRBD1. CDR1 SEHNR and CDR2 FQNEAQ come from the germline V gene (reference sequence). Trimming removed 5 bases from V and 1 base from J; junction bases left unmatched: 7. The CDR3 has 15 amino acids. In nucleotides, the CDR3 is TGTGCCAGCAGCGTTCCGGGACAGAGGAACACTGAAGCTTTCTTT. It yields the protein CASSVPGQRNTEAFF.

The J gene is TRBJ2-5, the V gene TRBV5-1, with 8 bases identical to TRBD1. Per germline, CDR1 SGHRS and CDR2 YFSETQ. The V gene end was trimmed by 4 bases and the J gene end by 5 bases; junction bases not matched to a gene: 4. The CDR3 extends over 13 amino acids. The CDR3 coding sequence is TGCGCCAGCAGCCGGACAGGGCCGGAGACCCAGTACTTC. Translated: CASSRTGPETQYF.

The chain carries TRBV19 and TRBJ2-2; 7 bases agree with TRBD1. J lost 1 base, V lost 1 base, and 3 bases had no gene match. Looked up from germline, CDR1 is LNHDA and CDR2 is SQIVND (reference sequence). This CDR3 has 16 amino acids. The CDR3 DNA follows: TGTGCCAGTAGTATAGGAGGGACAGTGAACACCGGGGAGCTGTTTTTT. This gives the protein CASSIGGTVNTGELFF.

The chain joins TRBV4-1 to TRBJ1-4; D possibly corresponds to TRBD1 (6 bases). Trimming took off 8 bases at V and 4 bases at J, with 17 bases between the two ends. Germline lookup yields CDR1 MGHRA and CDR2 YSYEKL. There are 15 residues in the CDR3. The CDR3 loop is CASGLGGLVNEKLFF. In nucleotides, the CDR3 is TGCGCCAGCGGACTAGGGGGGCTGGTTAATGAAAAACTGTTTTTT.

The chain recombines TRBV18 with TRBJ2-7, with 7 bases matching TRBD1. V was clipped by 2 bases and J by 1 base; unmatched bases: 11. The CDR3 is made up of 17 amino acids. The germline gives CDR1 KGHSH, CDR2 LQKENI. The CDR3 DNA sequence: TGTGCCAGCTCACCAAGCCGGACAGGCCCTCAATCCTACGAGCAGTACTTC. This codes for CASSPSRTGPQSYEQYF. Full variable domain (outside the CDR3, taken from reference TRBV18 and TRBJ2-7): NAGVMQNPRHLVRRRGQEARLRCSPMKGHSHVYWYRQLPEEGLKFMVYLQKENIIDESGMPKERFSAEFPKEGPSILRIQQVVRGDSAAYFCASSPSRTGPQSYEQYFGPGTRLTVT.

The CDR3 bases are TGCAGCGTTGAAGTAGGGGGGACCCAGTACTTC. Protein sequence: CSVEVGGTQYF. The V and J genes are TRBV29-1 and TRBJ2-5; D might be TRBD1 (6 bases). Germline V gene sequence: CDR1 SQVTM, CDR2 ANQGSEA. Trimming shortened V by 1 base and J by 7 bases, and 7 bases separated the two germline ends. The CDR3 spans 11 residues.

V usage is TRBV30 and J usage is TRBJ1-1, with D unclear. Trimming removed 1 base at V and 7 bases at J, with 10 bases between. Germline lookup yields CDR1 GTSNPN and CDR2 SVGIG (reference sequence). The CDR3 is 12 amino acids. The CDR3 loop reads CAWSGQRNEAFF. CDR3 DNA: TGTGCCTGGAGTGGTCAAAGGAATGAAGCTTTCTTT.

The chain carries TRBV28 and TRBJ1-1; tentatively, D is TRBD1 (6 bases). Trimming pared 5 bases from V and 4 bases from J, leaving 20 bases between. The CDR3 has 16 residues. Per germline, CDR1 MDHEN and CDR2 SYDVKM. This CDR3 is CASSAGRGAFGTEAFF. Written as DNA, the CDR3 is TGTGCCAGCAGTGCAGGCCGGGGGGCTTTTGGCACTGAAGCTTTCTTT.

This clone was counted only a few times. V and J are TRBV30 and TRBJ1-1; D uncertain. V gave up 4 bases and J gave up 4 bases, with 10 bases separating them. The CDR3 has 12 residues. Germline CDR1 is GTSNPN and CDR2 is SVGIG (reference sequence). CDR3 amino acids: CAWNSLVTEAFF. In DNA, the CDR3 is TGTGCCTGGAACTCTCTGGTCACTGAAGCTTTCTTT.

The gene calls are TRBV29-1 and TRBJ2-7; TRBD2 might be the D (5 bases). CDR3 length: 13 amino acids. Between the trimmed V and J ends, which lost 3 bases and 6 bases, there was a span of 15 bases. The germline V gene encodes CDR1 SQVTM and CDR2 ANQGSEA. This CDR3 is CSVDAGRNSEQYF. CDR3 sequence (DNA): TGCAGCGTTGATGCGGGCCGTAACTCCGAGCAGTACTTC.

This chain joins TRBV15 and TRBJ2-7; no clear D. CDR3 length: 15 amino acids. Trimming shortened V by 0 bases and J by 3 bases, and 12 bases separated the two germline ends. Germline CDR1 reads LNHNV; CDR2 reads YYDKDF (reference sequence). This CDR3 reads CATSRDRAELYEQYF. In DNA, the CDR3 is TGTGCCACCAGCAGAGATAGGGCGGAACTCTACGAGCAGTACTTC.

This chain connects TRBV28 to TRBJ2-1; 8 bases are shared with TRBD2. Germline loops: CDR1 MDHEN, CDR2 SYDVKM. The CDR3 has 14 residues. Germline trimming cut 6 bases from V and 3 bases from J; bases unmatched to any gene: 4. The CDR3: CASSTGTSYNEQFF. CDR3 sequence (DNA): TGTGCCAGCAGCACCGGGACTAGCTACAATGAGCAGTTCTTC.

The chain recombines TRBV15 with TRBJ2-3; 7 bases agree with TRBD2. J gave up 10 bases and V 1 base, and 14 bases lay outside the gene matches. The CDR3 spans 16 residues. From germline, CDR1 is LNHNV and CDR2 YYDKDF (reference sequence). The CDR3 loop is CATSRGQAVGDYAQYF. The CDR3 DNA is TGTGCCACCAGCAGAGGTCAGGCGGTTGGGGACTATGCGCAGTATTTT.

The CDR3 DNA sequence: TGTGCCAGTTCCAACAGGGATTTGCAAAACATTCAGTACTTC. Protein product: CASSNRDLQNIQYF. The chain uses TRBV2 and TRBJ2-4; weak D call: TRBD1 (6 bases). This CDR3 comprises 14 residues. Per the germline V gene, CDR1 is SNHLY and CDR2 is FYNNEI. V was clipped by 9 bases and J by 5 bases, with 17 bases between them.

The J gene is TRBJ2-3, the V gene TRBV10-3, with unresolved D. The CDR3 runs to 15 residues. Germline lookup yields CDR1 ENHRY and CDR2 SYGVKD. The V end was cut by 6 bases, the J end by 2 bases, with 15 bases between. CDR3 region: CAIRVDGVSTDTQYF. The CDR3 DNA is TGTGCCATCAGGGTGGACGGAGTATCCACAGATACGCAGTATTTT.

This chain connects TRBV5-3 to TRBJ2-7; TRBD1 agrees at 10 bases. TRBV5-3 is an ORF for which the function is uncertain. The length of the CDR3 is 14 residues. V gave up 4 bases and J gave up 2 bases; unmatched junction bases: 3. CDR3 region: CARSPGTGAYEQYF. The CDR3 DNA follows: TGTGCCAGAAGCCCCGGGACAGGGGCCTACGAGCAGTACTTC.

The rearrangement joins TRBV19 to TRBJ1-1, with D possibly being TRBD1 (5 bases). V was pared by 0 bases and J by 0 bases, with 8 bases between. From germline, CDR1 is LNHDA and CDR2 SQIVND (reference sequence). The CDR3 covers 15 residues. This CDR3 reads CASSIDGALNTEAFF. CDR3 nucleotide sequence: TGTGCCAGTAGTATAGACGGGGCTCTGAACACTGAAGCTTTCTTT.

About this clone itself: Other DNA sequences within the sample encode an identical CDR3. This chain joins TRBV5-1 and TRBJ2-7; D uncertain. CDR3 length: 12 residues. V was shortened by 1 base and J by 2 bases, with 4 bases between the two germline ends. Germline V gives CDR1 SGHRS, CDR2 YFSETQ. The CDR3 loop reads CASSLQAYEQYF. DNA of the CDR3: TGCGCCAGCAGCTTGCAGGCCTACGAGCAGTACTTC.

V is TRBV5-1 and J is TRBJ2-1; D uncertain. Germline V gives CDR1 SGHRS, CDR2 YFSETQ. Trimming left V 3 bases short and J 2 bases short, with 12 bases between. The CDR3 totals 15 residues. CDR3 coding DNA: TGCGCCAGCAGCTCGGGCTCTTCCACCTACAATGAGCAGTTCTTC. It is translated as CASSSGSSTYNEQFF.

The chain joins TRBV7-2 to TRBJ2-1; D remains unclear. Per germline, CDR1 SGHTA and CDR2 FQGNSA. The CDR3 spans 14 residues. V lost 5 bases to trimming and J lost 6 bases, with 14 bases between them. In DNA, the CDR3 is TGTGCCAGCAGCCCCTCCGGGCTCAGCAATGAGCAGTTCTTC. Its protein is CASSPSGLSNEQFF.

The rearrangement links TRBV10-3 to TRBJ2-2; 9 nucleotides match TRBD1. The ends lost 5 bases at V and 2 bases at J; junction bases unmatched: 6. Germline V gene data show CDR1 as ENHRY and CDR2 as SYGVKD. The CDR3 runs to 16 residues. The DNA for the CDR3 is TGTGCCATCAGTCCCGGGACAGGGAGTAACACCGGGGAGCTGTTTTTT. The encoded protein is CAISPGTGSNTGELFF.